Listed below are T cell receptor beta chains from one sample, sequenced in a study of blood T cells in healthy people across ages. TCRdb passed the 5' RACE reads through MiXCR, listing each CDR3 protein once. Found here are 750,000 to 950,000 distinct CDR3 sequences, just under 30% of them singletons; the top ten hold roughly 10%. The sample also formed part of further work on T cells of mothers and their children.

Source material: blood. The receptors shown here come from a woman aged 40 to 49 in good health. Both conserved end residues are part of each CDR3. Fields, in order: clone size, D gene, V gene, J gene, CDR3 protein, CDR3 DNA. The D gene is left open where the match is weak. Rows may omit the clone size; those that give it use once, few, many or a size class.

>NA|NA|TRBV5-5|TRBJ1-1
CASSFPDGYEAFF
TGTGCCAGCAGCTTTCCCGACGGCTATGAAGCTTTCTTT
>few|NA|TRBV28|TRBJ2-7
CASTSWDGSYEQYF
TGTGCCAGCACTTCGTGGGACGGCTCCTACGAGCAGTACTTC
>many|NA|TRBV24-1|TRBJ1-4
CATSDPRGRPPVLFF
TGTGCCACCAGTGATCCCAGGGGACGCCCTCCTGTACTGTTTTTT
>NA|NA|TRBV7-9|TRBJ2-3
CASSRGQGGTQYF
TGTGCCAGCAGTCGAGGGCAGGGAGGTACGCAGTATTTT
>many|TRBD2|TRBV5-1|TRBJ2-3
CASNSGGGDTQYF
TGCGCCAGCAATAGCGGGGGGGGAGATACGCAGTATTTT
>NA|TRBD2|TRBV27|TRBJ2-7
CASTKTGGAYEQYF
TGTGCCAGCACCAAAACGGGGGGTGCTTACGAGCAGTACTTC
>few|NA|TRBV10-3|TRBJ1-1
CAISDTGSTEAFF
TGTGCCATCAGTGATACAGGGAGCACTGAAGCTTTCTTT
>NA|NA|TRBV6-1|TRBJ2-3
CASRKNSSPQSTDTQYF
TGTGCCAGCAGGAAAAACAGCTCCCCCCAATCGACAGATACGCAGTATTTT
>NA|NA|TRBV29-1|TRBJ2-2
CSVVRGDTGELFF
TGCAGCGTTGTTAGGGGCGACACCGGGGAGCTGTTTTTT
>NA|NA|TRBV4-1|TRBJ2-7
CASSQDSAQPIYEQYF
TGCGCCAGCAGCCAAGATTCGGCACAGCCGATCTACGAGCAGTACTTC
>NA|TRBD1|TRBV5-1|TRBJ2-7
CASRATGTGYGEQYF
TGCGCCAGCAGGGCGACCGGGACAGGCTATGGCGAGCAGTACTTC
>NA|NA|TRBV20-1|TRBJ1-5
CSARRTERLGNQPQHF
TGCAGTGCTAGAAGGACAGAACGACTCGGGAATCAGCCCCAGCATTTT
>NA|NA|TRBV30|TRBJ2-7
CAWSYPRGNHVYEQYF
TGTGCCTGGAGCTACCCCCGAGGGAACCACGTCTACGAGCAGTACTTC
>NA|TRBD2|TRBV7-9|TRBJ2-3
CASSLGSSGGFGDTQYF
TGTGCCAGCAGCTTAGGTTCCAGCGGGGGCTTCGGGGATACGCAGTATTTT
>many|TRBD1|TRBV12-3/TRBV12-4|TRBJ2-7
CASSLTGTGYAQYF
TGTGCCAGCAGTTTAACCGGGACAGGGTACGCGCAGTACTTC
>NA|TRBD1|TRBV28|TRBJ1-1
CASTKTGRNTEAFF
TGTGCCAGCACAAAGACAGGGCGGAACACTGAAGCTTTCTTT
>many|NA|TRBV20-1|TRBJ2-7
CSARGTREFYEQYF
TGCAGTGCTAGGGGGACAAGGGAGTTCTACGAGCAGTACTTC
>NA|NA|TRBV12-3/TRBV12-4|TRBJ2-3
CASSLTGLQGSDTQYF
TGTGCCAGCAGTTTGACCGGGTTACAGGGATCAGATACGCAGTATTTT
>many|NA|TRBV6-5|TRBJ1-4
CASSPKGIANEKLFF
TGTGCCAGCAGCCCGAAGGGGATTGCTAATGAAAAACTGTTTTTT
>NA|NA|TRBV7-3|TRBJ2-1
CASSKRGNNEQFF
TGTGCCAGCAGCAAACGGGGAAACAATGAGCAGTTCTTC
>NA|NA|TRBV7-2|TRBJ2-7
CASSSIRANEQYF
TGTGCCAGCAGCTCAATCCGCGCAAATGAGCAGTACTTC
>NA|TRBD1|TRBV9|TRBJ2-5
CASSARGGRTPVETQYF
TGTGCCAGCAGCGCCCGAGGGGGCCGAACACCTGTTGAGACCCAGTACTTC
>NA|TRBD2|TRBV5-4|TRBJ2-1
CASSPGGPNNEQFF
TGTGCCAGCAGCCCGGGGGGGCCCAACAATGAGCAGTTCTTC
>NA|NA|TRBV27|TRBJ2-3
CASSYQGPSTDTQYF
TGTGCCAGCAGCTACCAGGGGCCCAGCACAGATACGCAGTATTTT
>NA|TRBD2|TRBV20-1|TRBJ2-3
CSASRRGGFDTQYF
TGCAGTGCTAGTCGGCGGGGGGGCTTCGATACGCAGTATTTT
>many|NA|TRBV15|TRBJ2-3
CATSREGYGDTQYF
TGTGCCACCAGCAGAGAAGGATACGGGGATACGCAGTATTTT
>many|TRBD1|TRBV20-1|TRBJ1-2
CSASGGQNYGYTF
TGCAGTGCTAGCGGGGGACAGAACTATGGCTACACCTTC
>NA|TRBD1|TRBV20-1|TRBJ1-2
CSAPGQGALYDYTF
TGCAGTGCTCCGGGACAGGGGGCTCTCTATGACTACACCTTC
>few|TRBD1|TRBV4-3|TRBJ2-5
CASSQGTGGAGETQYF
TGCGCCAGCAGCCAAGGGACAGGGGGCGCGGGAGAGACCCAGTACTTC
>few|TRBD1|TRBV28|TRBJ2-3
CASSSPRTGTTDTQYF
TGTGCCAGCAGTTCACCAAGGACAGGAACCACAGATACGCAGTATTTT
>few|TRBD1|TRBV19|TRBJ2-1
CASTPRQGTYNEQFF
TGTGCCAGTACCCCTAGACAGGGGACCTACAATGAGCAGTTCTTC
>NA|NA|TRBV7-9|TRBJ2-1
CASSLGLGYNEQFF
TGTGCCAGCAGCTTGGGACTGGGATACAATGAGCAGTTCTTC
>few|TRBD2|TRBV7-3|TRBJ2-1
CASSLGRGIYNGQFF
TGTGCCAGCAGCTTAGGGCGGGGGATATACAATGGGCAGTTCTTC
>many|NA|TRBV27|TRBJ2-4
CASSFGQGQTQYF
TGTGCCAGCAGTTTCGGTCAGGGTCAGACGCAGTACTTC
>NA|NA|TRBV4-1|TRBJ2-7
CASSLLMNYEQYF
TGCGCCAGCAGCCTGCTTATGAACTACGAGCAGTACTTC
>many|NA|TRBV3-1|TRBJ2-7
CASSQAVGEQYF
TGTGCCAGCAGCCAAGCGGTAGGCGAGCAGTACTTC
>few|NA|TRBV29-1|TRBJ2-6
CSAEGVGVLTF
TGCAGCGCAGAGGGAGTAGGCGTCCTGACTTTC
>many|TRBD2|TRBV20-1|TRBJ2-5
CSARGGTSGDETQYF
TGCAGTGCTAGAGGTGGGACTAGCGGGGATGAGACCCAGTACTTC
>few|NA|TRBV20-1|TRBJ2-7
CSAPRGYEQYF
TGCAGTGCCCCCCGGGGCTACGAGCAGTACTTC